The 15 T cell receptor beta chains listed next were all sequenced from one sample in a study of cytomegalovirus exposure and HLA in healthy donors. PCR amplification relied on 60 Vbeta primers (plus 13 Jbeta primers). The repertoire was sequenced with immunoSEQ multiplex PCR; TCRdb's copy has only in-frame clones and lacks some. The sample carries over 150,000 clones, approximately 80% recorded once. Sequences were obtained from PBMCs. Receptors originate from a woman aged 25 to 39 in good health and CMV-seropositive.

This clone was detected once. For the CDR3, the DNA is TGTGCCAGCAGTTACGTTGGTAGGGGCCAAGAGACCCAGTACTTC. Translating gives CASSYVGRGQETQYF. This chain connects TRBV6-6 to TRBJ2-5, with D possibly TRBD1 on 5 matching bases. Between the trimmed V and J ends, which lost 2 bases and 1 base, there was a span of 11 bases. This CDR3 has 15 amino acids. Germline CDR1 and CDR2: MNHNY and SVGAGI (reference sequence).

This clone occurred a few times. This chain links TRBV6-5 with TRBJ1-6; a possible D gene is TRBD1 (6 bases). This CDR3 contains 15 residues. The V end lost 2 bases, the J end lost 9 bases, and 14 bases lay between the germline ends. Per germline, CDR1 MNHEY and CDR2 SVGAGI. The CDR3 bases are TGTGCCAGCAGTTACGTCGGGGGGCTGAGTTCACCCCTCCACTTT. Its protein is CASSYVGGLSSPLHF.

The chain links TRBV7-2 to TRBJ2-5, with 8 positions matching TRBD2. Per the germline V gene, CDR1 is SGHTA and CDR2 is FQGNSA. The CDR3 has 14 residues. The V segment lost 5 bases and the J segment 5 bases; nucleotides outside the gene matches: 7. CDR3 nucleotides: TGTGCCAGCAGCCTTCGGACGGGGGGGGAGACCCAGTACTTC. Translating it yields CASSLRTGGETQYF.

This chain connects TRBV15 to TRBJ2-5, with a possible D match to TRBD1 (6 bases). The tail of the sequence fits TRBJ2-7 better, so the J call may be wrong. Germline CDR1 reads LNHNV; CDR2 reads YYDKDF (reference sequence). The CDR3 loop spans 14 amino acids. Here the CDR3 DNA reads TGTGCCACCAGCAGAGACAGGGGTTCGTACGAGCAGTACTTC. This translates into CATSRDRGSYEQYF.

V and J are TRBV30 and TRBJ1-2; 8 positions match TRBD1. The junction had 1 base not matched to a gene; V was cut back by 1 base and J by 0 bases. The germline V gene encodes CDR1 GTSNPN and CDR2 SVGIG (reference sequence). The CDR3 extends over 14 amino acids. The DNA for the CDR3 is TGTGCCTGGAGTGGGACAGGGCCTAACTATGGCTACACCTTC. Protein: CAWSGTGPNYGYTF.

The V call is TRBV5-1, the J call TRBJ1-1, with 7 nucleotides matching TRBD1. The V gene's germline CDR1 is SGHRS and CDR2 YFSETQ. Trimming took 1 base from V and 0 from J; bases not matched to a gene: 3. The CDR3 consists of 15 residues. The CDR3 DNA sequence: TGCGCCAGCAGCTTGAAACAGGGGATGAACACTGAAGCTTTCTTT. It yields the protein CASSLKQGMNTEAFF.

This rearrangement joins TRBV5-1 to TRBJ2-5; D is uncertain. This CDR3 region has 13 residues. Per germline, CDR1 SGHRS and CDR2 YFSETQ. V was shortened by 0 bases and J by 4 bases, with 7 bases between the two germline ends. CDR3 sequence reads: CASSLGQAETQYF. In DNA, the CDR3 is TGCGCCAGCAGCTTGGGACAAGCAGAGACCCAGTACTTC.

This rearrangement joins TRBV5-1 to TRBJ2-7, with D unclear. The germline CDR1 and CDR2 sequences are SGHRS and YFSETQ. Trimming removed 3 bases at V and 6 bases at J, with 10 bases between. CDR3 length equals 12 residues. CDR3 bases: TGCGCCAGCAGCTACACATTACGCGAGCAGTACTTC. Translated: CASSYTLREQYF. Based on the CDR3 plus reference TRBV5-1 and TRBJ2-7, the full variable domain is KAGVTQTPRYLIKTRGQQVTLSCSPISGHRSVSWYQQTPGQGLQFLFEYFSETQRNKGNFPGRFSGRQFSNSRSEMNVSTLELGDSALYLCASSYTLREQYFGPGTRLTVT.

V gene TRBV29-1 combines with J gene TRBJ1-2, with TRBD1 as a possible D gene (6 bases). Trimming cost V 7 bases and J 8 bases, with 17 bases left between them. The CDR3 has 12 residues. From germline, CDR1 is SQVTM and CDR2 ANQGSEA. The CDR3 protein is CSAVKGDGGYTF. CDR3 DNA: TGCAGCGCCGTAAAGGGGGATGGAGGCTACACCTTC.

This chain connects TRBV7-9 to TRBJ1-1, with 9 bases aligning to TRBD1. V lost 5 bases and J lost 1; bases outside the gene matches: 8. Per germline, CDR1 SEHNR and CDR2 FQNEAQ (reference sequence). The CDR3 loop spans 16 amino acids. CDR3: CASSKPGQGQNTEAFF. For the CDR3, the DNA is TGTGCCAGCAGCAAACCGGGACAGGGCCAGAACACTGAAGCTTTCTTT.

The chain has TRBV29-1 and TRBJ2-2, with 9 bases that match TRBD1. Unmatched junction bases numbered 4, after V lost 1 base and J lost 1 base. The germline gives CDR1 SQVTM, CDR2 ANQGSEA. The CDR3 covers 16 residues. CDR3 sequence (DNA): TGCAGCGTTGAAGCCAAGGACAGGGGGAACACCGGGGAGCTGTTTTTT. Translating gives CSVEAKDRGNTGELFF.

This chain joins TRBV15 and TRBJ2-7; 8 bases are shared with TRBD1. Germline V gives CDR1 LNHNV, CDR2 YYDKDF (reference sequence). CDR3 length: 16 residues. The J segment lost 2 bases and the V segment lost 3 bases, leaving 9 bases of the junction unmatched. The DNA for the CDR3 is TGTGCCACCAGCAGTTTGAATTCAGGGGGCCCCTACGAGCAGTACTTC. Protein: CATSSLNSGGPYEQYF.

The chain couples TRBV7-3 to TRBJ1-1, with a possible D match to TRBD1 (5 bases). The CDR3 is made up of 13 amino acids. The V gene lost 5 bases and the J gene lost 3 bases, with 10 bases spanning the gap. Germline CDR1 is SGHTA and CDR2 is FQGTGA. In DNA form, the CDR3 reads TGTGCCAGCAGCCACAAGGGGTACACTGAAGCTTTCTTT. This gives the protein CASSHKGYTEAFF. Looking up the rest from reference TRBV7-3 and TRBJ1-1 gives the full variable domain: GAGVSQTPSNKVTEKGKYVELRCDPISGHTALYWYRQSLGQGPEFLIYFQGTGAADDSGLPNDRFFAVRPEGSVSTLKIQRTERGDSAVYLCASSHKGYTEAFFGQGTRLTVV.

The chain is built from TRBV4-3 and TRBJ1-2; D not certain. V was cut by 0 bases and J by 7 bases, with 15 bases left in between. This CDR3 region has 15 residues. The germline V gene has CDR1 LGHNA and CDR2 YSLEER. The CDR3 coding sequence is TGCGCCAGCAGCCAAGATATTCAGTATTCTGGTGGCTACACCTTC. Translated, it gives CASSQDIQYSGGYTF.

The rearrangement joins TRBV2 to TRBJ1-2; the D gene is possibly TRBD1 (6 bases). The CDR3 is 13 amino acids. The germline gives CDR1 SNHLY, CDR2 FYNNEI. V lost 7 bases and J lost 3, with 12 bases in between. CDR3 region: CASTPQGYYGYTF. CDR3 DNA: TGTGCCAGCACCCCCCAGGGGTACTATGGCTACACCTTC.